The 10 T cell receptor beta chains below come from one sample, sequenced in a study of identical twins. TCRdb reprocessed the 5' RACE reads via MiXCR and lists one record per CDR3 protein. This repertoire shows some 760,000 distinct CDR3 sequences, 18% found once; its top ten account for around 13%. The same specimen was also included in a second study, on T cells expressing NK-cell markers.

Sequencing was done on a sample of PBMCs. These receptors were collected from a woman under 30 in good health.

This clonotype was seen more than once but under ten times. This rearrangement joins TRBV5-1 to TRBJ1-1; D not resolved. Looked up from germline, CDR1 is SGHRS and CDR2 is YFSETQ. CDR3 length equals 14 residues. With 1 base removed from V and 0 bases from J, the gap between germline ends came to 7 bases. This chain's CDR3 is CASSLSALNTEAFF. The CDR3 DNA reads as TGCGCCAGCAGCTTGTCGGCCCTGAACACTGAAGCTTTCTTT.

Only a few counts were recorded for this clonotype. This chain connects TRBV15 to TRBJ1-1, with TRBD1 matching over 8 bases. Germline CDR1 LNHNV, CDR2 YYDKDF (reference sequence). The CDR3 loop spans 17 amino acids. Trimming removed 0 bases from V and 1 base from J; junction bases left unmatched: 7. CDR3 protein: CATSRDRIGQGNTEAFF. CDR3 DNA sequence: TGTGCCACCAGCAGAGATAGAATTGGACAGGGGAACACTGAAGCTTTCTTT.

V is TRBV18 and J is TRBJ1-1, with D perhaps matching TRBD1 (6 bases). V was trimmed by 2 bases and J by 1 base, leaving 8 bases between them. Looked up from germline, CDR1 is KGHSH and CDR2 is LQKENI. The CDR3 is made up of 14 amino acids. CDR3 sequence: CASSPSGANTEAFF. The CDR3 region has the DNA TGTGCCAGCTCACCATCAGGGGCGAACACTGAAGCTTTCTTT.

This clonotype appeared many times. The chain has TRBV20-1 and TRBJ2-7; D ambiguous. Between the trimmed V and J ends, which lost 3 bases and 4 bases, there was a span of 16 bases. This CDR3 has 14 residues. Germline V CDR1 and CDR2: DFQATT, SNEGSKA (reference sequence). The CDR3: CSASTTSTFYEQYF. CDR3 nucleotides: TGCAGTGCTAGCACAACCAGTACTTTTTACGAGCAGTACTTC.

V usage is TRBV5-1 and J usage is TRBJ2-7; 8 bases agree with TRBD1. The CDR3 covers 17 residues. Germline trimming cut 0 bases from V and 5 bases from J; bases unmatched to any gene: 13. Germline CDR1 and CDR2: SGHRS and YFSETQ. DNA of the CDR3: TGCGCCAGCAGCTTGGGGACAGGGTTGGGTATGGTGGACGAGCAGTACTTC. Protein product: CASSLGTGLGMVDEQYF.

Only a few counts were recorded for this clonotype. The DNA for the CDR3 is TGCAGTGCTCACGAACCTAGCGGGGTCTCCTACGAGCAGTACTTC. Amino acid sequence: CSAHEPSGVSYEQYF. The chain joins TRBV20-1 to TRBJ2-7; 9 positions match TRBD2. This CDR3 contains 15 residues. V shed 5 bases and J 0 bases; nucleotides not matched to a gene: 8. Germline assignment: CDR1 DFQATT and CDR2 SNEGSKA (reference sequence).

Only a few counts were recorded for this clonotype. CDR3 nucleotide sequence: TGTGCCAGCTTATCCGGGCTTAAGGGCACTGAAGCTTTCTTT. Amino acid sequence: CASLSGLKGTEAFF. The chain links TRBV6-1 to TRBJ1-1; no clear D. Trimming took off 8 bases at V and 4 bases at J, with 17 bases between the two ends. The CDR3 runs 14 residues. Per germline, CDR1 MNHNS and CDR2 SASEGT.

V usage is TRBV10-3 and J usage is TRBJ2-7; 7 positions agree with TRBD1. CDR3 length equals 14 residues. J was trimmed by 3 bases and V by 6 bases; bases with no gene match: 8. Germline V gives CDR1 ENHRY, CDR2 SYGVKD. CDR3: CAISVRDRVYEQYF. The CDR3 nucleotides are TGTGCCATCAGCGTCCGGGACAGAGTCTACGAGCAGTACTTC.

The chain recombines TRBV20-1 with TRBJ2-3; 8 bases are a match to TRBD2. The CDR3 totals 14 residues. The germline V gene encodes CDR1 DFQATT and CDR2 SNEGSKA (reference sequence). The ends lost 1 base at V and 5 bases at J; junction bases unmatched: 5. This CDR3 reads CSARAGGPKDTQYF. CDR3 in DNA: TGCAGTGCTAGAGCGGGAGGGCCGAAAGATACGCAGTATTTT.

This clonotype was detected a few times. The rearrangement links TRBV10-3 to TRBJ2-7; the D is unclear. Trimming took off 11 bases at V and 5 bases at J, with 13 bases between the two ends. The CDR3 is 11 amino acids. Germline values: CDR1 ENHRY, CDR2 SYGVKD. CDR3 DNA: TGTGCCGTCAAGGCAAGGGACGAGCAGTACTTC. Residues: CAVKARDEQYF.